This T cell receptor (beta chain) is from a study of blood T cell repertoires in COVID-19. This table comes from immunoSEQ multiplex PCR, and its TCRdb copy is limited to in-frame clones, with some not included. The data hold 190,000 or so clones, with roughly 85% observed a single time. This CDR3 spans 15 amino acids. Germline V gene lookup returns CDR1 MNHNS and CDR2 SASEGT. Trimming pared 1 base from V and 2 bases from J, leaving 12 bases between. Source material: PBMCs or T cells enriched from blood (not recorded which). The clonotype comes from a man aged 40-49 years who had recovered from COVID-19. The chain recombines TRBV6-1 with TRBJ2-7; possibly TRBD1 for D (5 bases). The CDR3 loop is CASSEGSGRAYEQYF. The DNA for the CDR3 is TGTGCCAGCAGTGAAGGGTCGGGCAGGGCCTACGAGCAGTACTTC.